This is a list of T cell receptor beta chains from one sample in a study of T cells in Graves' hyperthyroidism and ophthalmopathy. MiXCR, run by TCRdb on the multiplex PCR reads, gives a single entry per CDR3 protein. The sample lists about 380,000 distinct CDR3 sequences, approximately 14% seen once, with 9.5% to 11% in the top ten. The sample consisted of blood. Receptor source: a woman in her fifties or sixties with Graves' hyperthyroidism. CDR3s include the opening cysteine and the closing phenylalanine or tryptophan. The order of the fields is CDR3 protein, CDR3 DNA, J gene, clone size, D gene, V gene. A D gene is named only where the DNA matches it firmly. Where a row states a size, it is once, few, many or the class of an expanded clone; other rows omit it.

CDR3 protein: CSVQGGGTEAFF
CDR3 DNA: TGCAGCGTCCAGGGAGGGGGAACTGAAGCTTTCTTT
J gene: TRBJ1-1
clone size: many
D gene: .
V gene: TRBV29-1

CDR3 protein: CSASNPRQGRLAFF
CDR3 DNA: TGCAGTGCTAGTAACCCACGACAGGGTAGGCTAGCTTTCTTT
J gene: TRBJ1-1
clone size: many
D gene: TRBD1
V gene: TRBV20-1

CDR3 protein: CATSDYTGLAGTGELFF
CDR3 DNA: TGTGCCACCAGTGATTACACCGGACTAGCGGGAACCGGGGAGCTGTTTTTT
J gene: TRBJ2-2
clone size: many
D gene: TRBD2
V gene: TRBV24-1

CDR3 protein: CASSAEGSEKLFF
CDR3 DNA: TGTGCCAGCAGCGCCGAGGGCTCTGAAAAACTGTTTTTT
J gene: TRBJ1-4
clone size: .
D gene: .
V gene: TRBV12-3/TRBV12-4

CDR3 protein: CASRLPTGALHF
CDR3 DNA: TGTGCCAGCAGACTCCCGACAGGGGCGCTGCATTTT
J gene: TRBJ1-5
clone size: many
D gene: TRBD1
V gene: TRBV2

CDR3 protein: CASGPPGELFF
CDR3 DNA: TGTGCTAGTGGTCCCCCCGGGGAGCTGTTTTTT
J gene: TRBJ2-2
clone size: few
D gene: .
V gene: TRBV12-5

CDR3 protein: CASSSWASTDTQYF
CDR3 DNA: TGTGCCAGCAGTTCGTGGGCTAGCACAGATACGCAGTATTTT
J gene: TRBJ2-3
clone size: many
D gene: .
V gene: TRBV28

CDR3 protein: CASRPWTGGGYTF
CDR3 DNA: TGTGCCAGCAGACCCTGGACAGGTGGAGGCTACACCTTC
J gene: TRBJ1-2
clone size: few
D gene: TRBD1
V gene: TRBV6-2/TRBV6-3

CDR3 protein: CASSLALLGEQYF
CDR3 DNA: TGTGCCAGCAGCTTAGCGCTGTTGGGGGAGCAGTACTTC
J gene: TRBJ2-7
clone size: many
D gene: .
V gene: TRBV11-1

CDR3 protein: CAWSVAGSADTQYF
CDR3 DNA: TGTGCCTGGAGTGTAGCGGGAAGTGCAGATACGCAGTATTTT
J gene: TRBJ2-3
clone size: many
D gene: TRBD2
V gene: TRBV30

CDR3 protein: CASSPLGGLEQFF
CDR3 DNA: TGTGCCAGCAGCCCACTCGGAGGTCTAGAGCAGTTCTTC
J gene: TRBJ2-1
clone size: .
D gene: .
V gene: TRBV9

CDR3 protein: CASRGLAGLTDTQYF
CDR3 DNA: TGTGCCAGCCGGGGACTAGCGGGCCTCACAGATACGCAGTATTTT
J gene: TRBJ2-3
clone size: many
D gene: TRBD2
V gene: TRBV6-2/TRBV6-3

CDR3 protein: CASHSSNQPQHF
CDR3 DNA: TGTGCCAGCCACAGTAGCAATCAGCCCCAGCATTTT
J gene: TRBJ1-5
clone size: .
D gene: .
V gene: TRBV28

CDR3 protein: CASSLSVGQWNTGELFF
CDR3 DNA: TGTGCCAGCAGCTTATCCGTAGGACAATGGAACACCGGGGAGCTGTTTTTT
J gene: TRBJ2-2
clone size: few
D gene: .
V gene: TRBV7-9

CDR3 protein: CASSFRSGADTQYF
CDR3 DNA: TGTGCCAGCAGCTTTCGTAGCGGGGCGGATACGCAGTATTTT
J gene: TRBJ2-3
clone size: many
D gene: TRBD2
V gene: TRBV9

CDR3 protein: CASSLIQGTSVREQFF
CDR3 DNA: TGTGCCAGCAGCTTAATTCAGGGGACTAGCGTCCGGGAGCAGTTCTTC
J gene: TRBJ2-1
clone size: many
D gene: TRBD2
V gene: TRBV7-9

CDR3 protein: CASSLDRAGGGLSNEQFF
CDR3 DNA: TGTGCCAGCAGCTTAGATCGGGCGGGAGGAGGCTTGTCCAATGAGCAGTTCTTC
J gene: TRBJ2-1
clone size: many
D gene: TRBD2
V gene: TRBV11-3

CDR3 protein: CASSLEGGTSGRYTGELFF
CDR3 DNA: TGTGCCAGCAGCCTGGAAGGCGGGACTAGCGGGAGGTACACCGGGGAGCTGTTTTTT
J gene: TRBJ2-2
clone size: few
D gene: TRBD2
V gene: TRBV5-5

CDR3 protein: CASSYPGTGDYEQYF
CDR3 DNA: TGTGCCAGCAGTTACCCCGGGACAGGGGACTACGAGCAGTACTTC
J gene: TRBJ2-7
clone size: .
D gene: TRBD1
V gene: TRBV6-5

CDR3 protein: CASKRDLTDTQYF
CDR3 DNA: TGTGCCAGCAAAAGGGACCTCACAGATACGCAGTATTTT
J gene: TRBJ2-3
clone size: many
D gene: .
V gene: TRBV6-1

CDR3 protein: CATTRGLAGVADTQYF
CDR3 DNA: TGTGCCACCACTAGGGGACTAGCGGGAGTGGCAGATACGCAGTATTTT
J gene: TRBJ2-3
clone size: few
D gene: TRBD2
V gene: TRBV10-3

CDR3 protein: CSALEGLITDTQYF
CDR3 DNA: TGCAGTGCCCTCGAAGGACTGATTACAGATACGCAGTATTTT
J gene: TRBJ2-3
clone size: few
D gene: .
V gene: TRBV20-1

CDR3 protein: CASLGGLYGYTF
CDR3 DNA: TGTGCCAGTCTTGGGGGGCTCTATGGCTACACCTTC
J gene: TRBJ1-2
clone size: .
D gene: .
V gene: TRBV19

CDR3 protein: CASERDRGIHEQYF
CDR3 DNA: TGTGCCAGCGAAAGGGACAGGGGCATTCACGAGCAGTACTTC
J gene: TRBJ2-7
clone size: few
D gene: TRBD1
V gene: TRBV6-1

CDR3 protein: CASGTWDTGELFF
CDR3 DNA: TGTGCTAGCGGGACATGGGACACCGGGGAGCTGTTTTTT
J gene: TRBJ2-2
clone size: .
D gene: TRBD2
V gene: TRBV19

CDR3 protein: CASRDGGSTGEQYF
CDR3 DNA: TGCGCCAGCAGGGATGGCGGGAGTACAGGCGAGCAGTACTTC
J gene: TRBJ2-7
clone size: .
D gene: TRBD2
V gene: TRBV5-1

CDR3 protein: CSGFSGRAGNEQFF
CDR3 DNA: TGCAGCGGATTTAGCGGGAGGGCCGGCAATGAGCAGTTCTTC
J gene: TRBJ2-1
clone size: .
D gene: TRBD2
V gene: TRBV29-1

CDR3 protein: CASSYATGRNSPLHF
CDR3 DNA: TGTGCCAGCAGTTACGCGACAGGGCGCAATTCACCCCTCCACTTT
J gene: TRBJ1-6
clone size: few
D gene: TRBD1
V gene: TRBV6-5

CDR3 protein: CASSPVEGNTEAFF
CDR3 DNA: TGTGCCAGTTCACCTGTAGAAGGGAACACTGAAGCTTTCTTT
J gene: TRBJ1-1
clone size: .
D gene: .
V gene: TRBV7-6

CDR3 protein: CSARDIGLYGYTF
CDR3 DNA: TGCAGTGCTAGAGATATTGGCCTCTATGGCTACACCTTC
J gene: TRBJ1-2
clone size: few
D gene: .
V gene: TRBV20-1

CDR3 protein: CSARGSVDNEQFF
CDR3 DNA: TGCAGTGCTAGAGGGTCGGTAGACAATGAGCAGTTCTTC
J gene: TRBJ2-1
clone size: many
D gene: .
V gene: TRBV20-1

CDR3 protein: CASSPRQGALTGELFF
CDR3 DNA: TGTGCCAGCAGTCCTCGACAGGGGGCATTGACCGGGGAGCTGTTTTTT
J gene: TRBJ2-2
clone size: many
D gene: TRBD1
V gene: TRBV12-3/TRBV12-4

CDR3 protein: CASSRPGQGRDGYTF
CDR3 DNA: TGTGCCAGCAGTAGACCTGGACAGGGGAGAGATGGCTACACCTTC
J gene: TRBJ1-2
clone size: .
D gene: TRBD1
V gene: TRBV6-1

CDR3 protein: CASRYTPGELFF
CDR3 DNA: TGTGCCAGTAGATATACACCCGGGGAGCTGTTTTTT
J gene: TRBJ2-2
clone size: .
D gene: .
V gene: TRBV19